The clone carrying this T cell receptor beta chain was found many times. The antigen is not known. Source material for PBMCs was roughly 10 ml fresh peripheral blood. RNA transcripts yielded amplified TCR beta CDR3 regions. Using the HTBI primer set, a first-round RT-PCR was run on the TCR CDR3. MiXCR, applied by TCRdb to the multiplex PCR reads, yields one record per CDR3 protein. The data show fewer than 450,000 distinct CDR3 sequences, with 11% to 15% seen just once and around 30% held by the top ten. The junction had 11 bases not matched to a gene; V was cut back by 5 bases and J by 6 bases. The CDR3 covers 15 residues. The germline V gene has CDR1 DFQATT and CDR2 SNEGSKA (reference sequence). These data belong to a study of T cells in Graves' hyperthyroidism and ophthalmopathy. Study summary: The blood sample was taken at first diagnosis, before treatment began. Findings and limits, study-wide: Ophthalmopathy, which appeared later, was predicted by the model a median 6.5 months before onset.

The TCR comes from a man aged 50 to 60 with Graves' ophthalmopathy. The sample taken for sequencing was blood. This chain joins TRBV20-1 and TRBJ1-1, with TRBD1 matching 11 bases. The CDR3 region is CSAHWTGGASSEAFF. In DNA, the CDR3 is TGCAGTGCTCACTGGACAGGGGGCGCGAGCTCTGAAGCTTTCTTT.